In its sample, the clone carrying this TCR beta chain was seen many times. TCRdb processed the RACE reads anew with MiXCR; each CDR3 protein has one entry. The table has roughly 36,000 distinct CDR3 sequences, 10% seen once; the top ten hold about 28%. J lost 5 bases, V lost 8 bases, and 10 bases had no gene match. CDR1 MNHEY and CDR2 SMNVEV come from the germline V gene (reference sequence). The CDR3 runs to 15 residues. The data are from a study of human T cells and chemical hapten exposure. Regarding time point: pre-sensitization, week 0. Sample treatment: therapeutic diphenylcyclopropenone sensitization with weekly scalp DPC. Unfractionated whole blood yielded the extracted total RNA.

This specimen was whole blood, taken in connection with sensitization to the hapten diphenylcyclopropenone (DPC). This receptor was obtained from a man between 45 and 60 years old with alopecia areata. Some clones in this sample may be carry-over from other donors' samples. The rearrangement joins TRBV27 to TRBJ2-5; 11 bases line up with TRBD1. CDR3 protein: CASRYWGTGGETQYF. CDR3 sequence (DNA): TGTGCCAGCCGGTACTGGGGGACAGGGGGTGAGACCCAGTACTTC.